This T cell receptor beta chain is from a study of spatial heterogeneity in lung cancer. Via MiXCR, TCRdb re-called the 5' RACE reads, giving one row per CDR3 protein. The sample has 14,000 or so distinct CDR3 sequences, about 4.8% seen once. Study results and limitations: The study found that expanded intratumoral alpha and beta TCR counts tracked tumor mutation counts.

The CDR3 contains 14 residues. V gave up 5 bases and J gave up 6 bases; unmatched junction bases: 6. The V gene's germline CDR1 is SEHNR and CDR2 FQNEAQ (reference sequence). The table lists this clonotype with many counts. The antigen is not known. With the library built for alpha chains, this beta chain is off target and its frequency is not meaningful. Time point indicated: sample taken at primary tumor resection. Whole RNA from tumor, nontumor lung or frozen PBMC was sequenced unsorted. The clonotype was recovered from a female donor with early-stage non-small cell lung cancer. The material was lung tumor tissue, obtained at surgery. The gene calls are TRBV7-9 and TRBJ2-3; 9 bases map to TRBD1. The CDR3 here is CASSPRDREDTQYF. CDR3 sequence (DNA): TGTGCCAGCAGCCCCCGGGACAGGGAGGATACGCAGTATTTT.